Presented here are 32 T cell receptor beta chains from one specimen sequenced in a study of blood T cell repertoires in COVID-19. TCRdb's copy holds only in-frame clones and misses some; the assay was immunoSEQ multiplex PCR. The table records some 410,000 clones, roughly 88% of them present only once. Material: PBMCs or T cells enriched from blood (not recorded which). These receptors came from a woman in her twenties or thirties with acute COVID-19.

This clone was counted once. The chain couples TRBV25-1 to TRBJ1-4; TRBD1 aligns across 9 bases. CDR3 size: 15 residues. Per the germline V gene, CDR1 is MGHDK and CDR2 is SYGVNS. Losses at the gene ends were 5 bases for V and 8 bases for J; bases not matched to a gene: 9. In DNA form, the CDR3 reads TGTGCCAGCAGTCCGCCCGGGACAGGGAAAGAAAAACTGTTTTTT. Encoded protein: CASSPPGTGKEKLFF.

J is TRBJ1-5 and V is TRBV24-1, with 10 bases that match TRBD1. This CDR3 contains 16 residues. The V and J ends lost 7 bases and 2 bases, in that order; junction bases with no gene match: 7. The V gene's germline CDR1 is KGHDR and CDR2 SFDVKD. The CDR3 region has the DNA TGTGCCACCAGCGGCGGCGGGACAGGGGGCAATCAGCCCCAGCATTTT. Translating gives CATSGGGTGGNQPQHF.

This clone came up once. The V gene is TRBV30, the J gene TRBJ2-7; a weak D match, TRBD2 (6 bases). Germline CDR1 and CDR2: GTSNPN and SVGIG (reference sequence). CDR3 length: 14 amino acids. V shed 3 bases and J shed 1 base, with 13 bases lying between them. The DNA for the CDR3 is TGTGCCTGGAGCCAGACTAGGGGATCCTACGAGCAGTACTTC. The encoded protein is CAWSQTRGSYEQYF. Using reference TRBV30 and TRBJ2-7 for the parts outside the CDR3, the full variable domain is SQTIHQWPATLVQPVGSPLSLECTVEGTSNPNLYWYRQAAGRGLQLLFYSVGIGQISSEVPQNLSASRPQDRQFILSSKKLLLSDSGFYLCAWSQTRGSYEQYFGPGTRLTVT.

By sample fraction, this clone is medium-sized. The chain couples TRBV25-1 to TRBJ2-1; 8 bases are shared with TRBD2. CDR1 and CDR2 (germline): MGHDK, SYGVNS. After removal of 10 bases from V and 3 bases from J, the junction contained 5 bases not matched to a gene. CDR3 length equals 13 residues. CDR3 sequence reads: CAIGRGDYNEQFF. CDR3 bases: TGTGCCATCGGGCGGGGGGACTACAATGAGCAGTTCTTC.

CDR3 nucleotide sequence: TGTGCCTGGAACCAGGGCCACATAGAAGGCTACACCTTC. Translation: CAWNQGHIEGYTF. The rearrangement uses TRBV30 and TRBJ1-2; possible D gene TRBD1, 5 bases. Deletions cut 4 bases from V and 8 bases from J, with 17 bases between. Germline CDR1 and CDR2: GTSNPN and SVGIG (reference sequence). This CDR3 is built from 13 residues.

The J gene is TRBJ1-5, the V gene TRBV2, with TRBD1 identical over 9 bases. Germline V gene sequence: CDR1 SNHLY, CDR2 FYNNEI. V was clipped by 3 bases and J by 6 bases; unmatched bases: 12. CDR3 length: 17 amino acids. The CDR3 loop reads CASSDRYRDRAPQPQHF. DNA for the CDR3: TGTGCCAGCAGTGACCGTTACCGGGACAGGGCTCCTCAGCCCCAGCATTTT.

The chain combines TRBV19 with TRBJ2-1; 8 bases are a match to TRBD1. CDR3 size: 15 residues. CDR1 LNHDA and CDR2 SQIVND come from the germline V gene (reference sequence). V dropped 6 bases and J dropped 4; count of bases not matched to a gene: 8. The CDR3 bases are TGTGCCAGTAGCGGGGACAGGCTGACATACAATGAGCAGTTCTTC. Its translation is CASSGDRLTYNEQFF.

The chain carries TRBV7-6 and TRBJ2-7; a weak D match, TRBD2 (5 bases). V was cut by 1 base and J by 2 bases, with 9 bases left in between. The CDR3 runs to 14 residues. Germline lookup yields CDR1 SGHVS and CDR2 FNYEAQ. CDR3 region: CASSLGLGTYEQYF. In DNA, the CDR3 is TGTGCCAGCAGCTTAGGCCTCGGGACCTACGAGCAGTACTTC.

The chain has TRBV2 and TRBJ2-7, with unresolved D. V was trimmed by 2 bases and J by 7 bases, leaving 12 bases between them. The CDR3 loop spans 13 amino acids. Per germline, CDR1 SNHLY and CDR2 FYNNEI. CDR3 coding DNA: TGTGCCAGCAGTGAATCCGGGTTCGGGGAGCAGTACTTC. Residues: CASSESGFGEQYF.

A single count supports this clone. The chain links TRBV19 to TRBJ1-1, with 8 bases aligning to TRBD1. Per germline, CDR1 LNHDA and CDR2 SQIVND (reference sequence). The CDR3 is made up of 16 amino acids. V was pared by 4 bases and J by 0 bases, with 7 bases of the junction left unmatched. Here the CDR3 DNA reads TGTGCCAGTAGTACCCTGGCGACAGGGGTGAACACTGAAGCTTTCTTT. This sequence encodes CASSTLATGVNTEAFF.

CDR3 amino acids: CASSRDLVKETQYF. CDR3 nucleotide sequence: TGTGCCAGCAGCCGAGACTTGGTTAAAGAGACCCAGTACTTC. V is TRBV13 and J is TRBJ2-5; D remains unclear. The CDR3 totals 14 residues. Germline CDR1 and CDR2: PRHDT and FYEKMQ (reference sequence). V shed 5 bases and J shed 3 bases, with 13 bases lying between them.

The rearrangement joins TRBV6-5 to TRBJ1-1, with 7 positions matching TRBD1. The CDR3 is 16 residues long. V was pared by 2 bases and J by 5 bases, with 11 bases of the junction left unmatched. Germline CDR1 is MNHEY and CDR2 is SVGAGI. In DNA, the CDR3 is TGTGCCAGCAGTTACCGGGTCGGGACAGCTGAGACTGAAGCTTTCTTT. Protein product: CASSYRVGTAETEAFF.

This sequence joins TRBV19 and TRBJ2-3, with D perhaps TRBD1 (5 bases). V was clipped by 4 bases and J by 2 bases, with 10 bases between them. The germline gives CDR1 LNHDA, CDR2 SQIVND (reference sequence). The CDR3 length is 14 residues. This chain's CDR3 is CASSRRQNTDTQYF. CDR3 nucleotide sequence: TGTGCCAGTAGTAGGCGACAGAACACAGATACGCAGTATTTT.

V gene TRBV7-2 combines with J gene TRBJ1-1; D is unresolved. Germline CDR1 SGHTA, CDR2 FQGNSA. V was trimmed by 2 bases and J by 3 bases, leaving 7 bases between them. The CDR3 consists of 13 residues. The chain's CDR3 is CASSLTRDTEAFF. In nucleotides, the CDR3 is TGTGCCAGCAGCTTAACGAGGGACACTGAAGCTTTCTTT.

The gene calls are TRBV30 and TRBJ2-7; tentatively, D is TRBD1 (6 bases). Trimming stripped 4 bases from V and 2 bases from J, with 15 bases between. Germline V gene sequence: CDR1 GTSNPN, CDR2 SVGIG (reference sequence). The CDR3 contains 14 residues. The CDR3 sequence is CAWNLRAGAYEQYF. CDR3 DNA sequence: TGTGCCTGGAATCTTAGGGCAGGGGCCTACGAGCAGTACTTC.

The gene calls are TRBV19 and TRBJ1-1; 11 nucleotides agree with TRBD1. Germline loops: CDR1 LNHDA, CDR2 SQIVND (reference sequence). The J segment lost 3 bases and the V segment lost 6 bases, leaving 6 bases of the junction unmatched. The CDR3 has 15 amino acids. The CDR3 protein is CASSGDRGSYTEAFF. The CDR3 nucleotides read TGTGCCAGTAGCGGGGACAGGGGGTCCTACACTGAAGCTTTCTTT. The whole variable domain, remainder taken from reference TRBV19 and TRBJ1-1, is DGGITQSPKYLFRKEGQNVTLSCEQNLNHDAMYWYRQDPGQGLRLIYYSQIVNDFQKGDIAEGYSVSREKKESFPLTVTSAQKNPTAFYLCASSGDRGSYTEAFFGQGTRLTVV.

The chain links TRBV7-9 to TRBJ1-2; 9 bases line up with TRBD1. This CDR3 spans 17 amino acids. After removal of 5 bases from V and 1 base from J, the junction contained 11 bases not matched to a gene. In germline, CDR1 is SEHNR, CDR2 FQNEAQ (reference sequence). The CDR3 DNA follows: TGTGCCAGCAGCCTACGACAGGGGACAGGGTTTAACTATGGCTACACCTTC. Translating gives CASSLRQGTGFNYGYTF.

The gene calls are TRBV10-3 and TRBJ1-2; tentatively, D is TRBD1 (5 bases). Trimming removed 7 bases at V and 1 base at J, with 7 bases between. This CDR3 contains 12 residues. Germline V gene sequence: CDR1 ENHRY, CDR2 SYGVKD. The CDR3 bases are TGTGCCATCAAAGGGGATAACTATGGCTACACCTTC. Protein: CAIKGDNYGYTF.

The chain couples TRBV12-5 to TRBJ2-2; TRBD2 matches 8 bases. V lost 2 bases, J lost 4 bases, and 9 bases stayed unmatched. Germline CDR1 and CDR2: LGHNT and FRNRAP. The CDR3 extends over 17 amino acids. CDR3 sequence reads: CASGLSSGGAVTGELFF. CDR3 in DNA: TGTGCTAGTGGTTTGTCTTCCGGGGGGGCCGTCACCGGGGAGCTGTTTTTT.

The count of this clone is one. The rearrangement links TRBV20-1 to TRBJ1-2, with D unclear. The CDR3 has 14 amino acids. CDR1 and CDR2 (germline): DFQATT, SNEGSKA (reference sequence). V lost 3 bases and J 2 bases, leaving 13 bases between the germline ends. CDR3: CSASLPGINYGYTF. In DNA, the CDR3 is TGCAGTGCTAGTCTCCCGGGGATCAACTATGGCTACACCTTC.

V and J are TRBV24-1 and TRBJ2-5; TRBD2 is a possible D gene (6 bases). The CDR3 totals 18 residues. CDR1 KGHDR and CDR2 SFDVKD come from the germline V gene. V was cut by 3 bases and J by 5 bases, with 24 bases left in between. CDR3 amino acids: CATSDNIVTGGSFETQYF. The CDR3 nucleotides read TGTGCCACCAGTGATAATATAGTTACCGGGGGTTCGTTTGAGACCCAGTACTTC.

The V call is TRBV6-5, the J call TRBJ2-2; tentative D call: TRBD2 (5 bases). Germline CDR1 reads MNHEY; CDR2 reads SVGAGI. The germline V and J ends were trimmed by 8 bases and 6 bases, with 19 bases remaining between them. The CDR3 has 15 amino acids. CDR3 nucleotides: TGTGCCAGCTCTGGACTCGTTACTCTCTCCGGGGAGCTGTTTTTT. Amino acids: CASSGLVTLSGELFF.

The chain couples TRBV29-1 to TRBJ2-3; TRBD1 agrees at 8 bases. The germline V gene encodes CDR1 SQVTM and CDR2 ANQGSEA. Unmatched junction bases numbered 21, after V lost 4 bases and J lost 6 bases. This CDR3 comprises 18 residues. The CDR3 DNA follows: TGCAGCGTTGGTCCCGACTCCATACGGACAGGGTCCGTGGATACGCAGTATTTT. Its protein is CSVGPDSIRTGSVDTQYF.

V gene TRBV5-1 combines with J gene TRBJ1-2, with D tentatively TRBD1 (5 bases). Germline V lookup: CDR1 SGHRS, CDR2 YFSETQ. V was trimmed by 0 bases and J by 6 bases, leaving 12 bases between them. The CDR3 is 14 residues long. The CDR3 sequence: CASSLAGRTNGYTF. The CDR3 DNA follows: TGCGCCAGCAGCTTGGCAGGGAGGACGAATGGCTACACCTTC.

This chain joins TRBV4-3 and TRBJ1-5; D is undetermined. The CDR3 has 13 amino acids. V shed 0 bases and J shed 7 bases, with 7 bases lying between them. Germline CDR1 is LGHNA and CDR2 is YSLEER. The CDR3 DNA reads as TGCGCCAGCAGCCAAGAAGCTCAACAGCCCCAGCATTTT. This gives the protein CASSQEAQQPQHF.

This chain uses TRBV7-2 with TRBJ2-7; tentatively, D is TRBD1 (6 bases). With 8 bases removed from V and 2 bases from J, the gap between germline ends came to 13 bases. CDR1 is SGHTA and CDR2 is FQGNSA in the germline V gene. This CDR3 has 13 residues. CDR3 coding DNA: TGTGCCAGCGAAACAGGGCCGACCTACGAGCAGTACTTC. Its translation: CASETGPTYEQYF.

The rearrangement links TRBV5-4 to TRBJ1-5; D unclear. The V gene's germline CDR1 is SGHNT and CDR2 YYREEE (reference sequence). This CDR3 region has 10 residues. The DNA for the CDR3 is TGTGCAAAACTCAATCAGCCCCAGCATTTT. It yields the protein CAKLNQPQHF.

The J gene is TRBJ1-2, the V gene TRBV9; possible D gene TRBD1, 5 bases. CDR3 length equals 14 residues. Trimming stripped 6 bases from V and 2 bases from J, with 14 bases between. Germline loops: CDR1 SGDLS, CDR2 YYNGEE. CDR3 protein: CASTETDGNYGYTF. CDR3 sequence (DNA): TGTGCCAGCACCGAGACAGACGGAAACTATGGCTACACCTTC.

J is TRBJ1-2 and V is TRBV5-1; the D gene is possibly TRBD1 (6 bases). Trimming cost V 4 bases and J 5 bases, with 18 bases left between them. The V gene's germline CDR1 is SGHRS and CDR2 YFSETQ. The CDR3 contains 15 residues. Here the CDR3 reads CASSETPGTPYGYTF. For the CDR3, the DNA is TGCGCCAGCAGCGAAACCCCCGGGACACCTTATGGCTACACCTTC.

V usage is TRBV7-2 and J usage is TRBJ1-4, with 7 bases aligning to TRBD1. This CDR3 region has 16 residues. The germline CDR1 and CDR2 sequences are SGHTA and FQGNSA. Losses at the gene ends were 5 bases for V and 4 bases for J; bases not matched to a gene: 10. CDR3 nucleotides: TGTGCCAGCAGCCAACGACAGGGTTTTTATAATGAAAAACTGTTTTTT. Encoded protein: CASSQRQGFYNEKLFF.

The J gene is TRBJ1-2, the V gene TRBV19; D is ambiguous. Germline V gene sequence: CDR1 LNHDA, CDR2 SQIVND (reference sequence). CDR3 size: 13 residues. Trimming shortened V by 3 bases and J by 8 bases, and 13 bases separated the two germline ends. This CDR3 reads CASSIRGQRGYTF. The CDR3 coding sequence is TGTGCCAGTAGTATCCGTGGGCAACGCGGCTACACCTTC.

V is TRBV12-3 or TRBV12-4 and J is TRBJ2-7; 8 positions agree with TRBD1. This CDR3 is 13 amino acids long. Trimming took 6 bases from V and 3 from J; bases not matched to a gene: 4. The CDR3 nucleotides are TGTGCCAGCAGCAATGGACAGGGCTACGAGCAGTACTTC. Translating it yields CASSNGQGYEQYF.